This T cell receptor beta chain originates from a study of blood T cell repertoires in COVID-19. Data came from immunoSEQ multiplex PCR; TCRdb stores just in-frame clones and leaves some out. Of just under 20,000 clones in the sample, roughly 84% were seen once. V was trimmed by 0 bases and J by 1 base, leaving 8 bases between them. Germline lookup yields CDR1 SGDLS and CDR2 YYNGEE. The CDR3 sequence is 15 residues long. This TCR was recovered from a human donor with active COVID-19. The donor label of this sample is uncertain. The source material was peripheral blood. The rearrangement uses TRBV9 and TRBJ1-3, with D tentatively TRBD1 (5 bases). CDR3 coding DNA: TGTGCCAGCAGCGTAGCGCAGGGATCTGGAAACACCATATATTTT. Its protein is CASSVAQGSGNTIYF.